These T cell receptor beta chains were read from a single sample in a study of control samples from healthy donors and cancer patients. Sequencing used immunoSEQ multiplex PCR; TCRdb keeps in-frame clones, though not all of them. The top ten hold around 4.9% of the sample, which has 110,000 to 150,000 clones, around 90% seen once. The specimen sequenced was blood. The origin of the receptors is a man younger than 45 in good health. Each CDR3 is given with its conserved first and last residue. A D gene is named only where the DNA matches it firmly. The size entry is marked missing in some rows and otherwise reads once, few, many or a size class.

.	TRBJ2-5	TRBV7-6	TRBD2	CASSRLAGEGRETQYF	TGTGCCAGCAGCCGATTAGCGGGGGAAGGGAGAGAGACCCAGTACTTC
once	TRBJ1-2	TRBV7-2	TRBD1	CASSLEGAVYGYTF	TGTGCCAGCAGCTTAGAGGGGGCCGTCTATGGCTACACCTTC
.	TRBJ1-5	TRBV5-1	.	CASSPGAGNQPQHF	TGCGCCAGCAGCCCCGGCGCGGGTAATCAGCCCCAGCATTTT
.	TRBJ2-2	TRBV30	.	CARDSESTGELFF	TGTGCCCGCGATAGTGAGTCGACCGGGGAGCTGTTTTTT
.	TRBJ1-6	TRBV2	.	CASSGDYNSPLHF	TGTGCCAGCAGTGGAGACTATAATTCACCCCTCCACTTT
few	TRBJ1-1	TRBV6-5	.	CASSYGPNLEDEAFF	TGTGCCAGCAGTTACGGGCCCAACCTTGAGGATGAAGCTTTCTTT
.	TRBJ2-2	TRBV21-1	.	CASSTGLPTPPLDGGGELFF	TGTGCCAGCTCGACGGGACTCCCGACCCCCCCCCTGGACGGTGGCGGGGAGCTGTTTTTT
.	TRBJ2-7	TRBV6-2/TRBV6-3	.	CASSRQRGYEQYF	TGTGCCAGCAGTCGACAGAGGGGATACGAGCAGTACTTC
.	TRBJ2-5	TRBV4-3	.	CASSQEEGIQETQYF	TGCGCCAGCAGCCAAGAAGAGGGGATCCAAGAGACCCAGTACTTC
.	TRBJ2-7	TRBV4-2	TRBD2	CASSQDRASGGNEQYF	TGTGCCAGCAGCCAAGATCGGGCTAGCGGGGGAAACGAGCAGTACTTC
.	TRBJ2-7	TRBV7-9	TRBD1	CASSFTGTGGREQYF	TGTGCCAGCAGCTTTACCGGGACAGGGGGCCGCGAGCAGTACTTC
.	TRBJ2-5	TRBV10-3	.	CAIRRTDQEMTQYF	TGTGCCATCAGACGGACAGACCAAGAGATGACCCAGTACTTC
.	TRBJ2-7	TRBV6-5	TRBD2	CASQPGTSPSYEQYF	TGTGCCAGCCAGCCCGGGACTAGCCCCTCCTACGAGCAGTACTTC
.	TRBJ2-6	TRBV6-4	.	CASGRDPSGANVLTF	TGTGCCAGCGGACGGGACCCTTCTGGGGCCAACGTCCTGACTTTC
once	TRBJ2-3	TRBV2	.	CASSRQGRAVTDTQYF	TGTGCCAGCAGTAGACAGGGGAGGGCGGTCACAGATACGCAGTATTTT
once	TRBJ2-7	TRBV19	TRBD2	CASSIALAGGYEQYF	TGTGCCAGTAGTATCGCCCTAGCGGGAGGCTACGAGCAGTACTTC
.	TRBJ1-1	TRBV11-2	.	CASSLEGNTEAFF	TGTGCCAGCAGCTTAGAGGGTAACACTGAAGCTTTCTTT
few	TRBJ1-2	TRBV3-1/TRBV3-2	TRBD1	CASSSRQGHYGYTF	TGTGCCAGCAGCTCACGACAGGGTCACTATGGCTACACCTTC
once	TRBJ1-4	TRBV9	TRBD1	CASSYGQELFF	TGTGCCAGCAGCTATGGACAGGAACTGTTTTTT
once	TRBJ2-2	TRBV18	TRBD2	CASSPVAGGTTGELFF	TGTGCCAGCTCACCGGTCGCGGGAGGGACCACCGGGGAGCTGTTTTTT
.	TRBJ2-3	TRBV9	.	CASSVDPGAGTDTQYF	TGTGCCAGCAGCGTAGACCCAGGGGCCGGCACAGATACGCAGTATTTT
.	TRBJ1-1	TRBV29-1	.	CSVEDRAVEAFF	TGCAGCGTTGAAGACAGGGCGGTTGAAGCTTTCTTT
.	TRBJ2-7	TRBV3-1/TRBV3-2	TRBD2	CASSQASGGAYEQYF	TGTGCCAGCAGCCAAGCTAGCGGGGGAGCCTACGAGCAGTACTTC
.	TRBJ2-3	TRBV6-2/TRBV6-3	.	CASSYGLVDTQYF	TGTGCCAGCAGTTACGGGCTGGTAGATACGCAGTATTTT
once	TRBJ1-3	TRBV9	.	CASSPRTVSGNTIYF	TGTGCCAGCAGCCCCCGGACGGTCTCTGGAAACACCATATATTTT
.	TRBJ2-2	TRBV3-1/TRBV3-2	.	CASSYRNTGELFF	TGTGCCAGCAGTTACAGGAACACCGGGGAGCTGTTTTTT
.	TRBJ2-5	TRBV5-1	.	CASSLGTSHETQYF	TGCGCCAGCAGCTTGGGTACTAGTCACGAGACCCAGTACTTC
.	TRBJ1-3	TRBV18	.	CASSPLKGMTGNTIYF	TGTGCCAGCTCACCACTTAAGGGTATGACTGGAAACACCATATATTTT
.	TRBJ2-1	TRBV13	TRBD2	CASSLPPGNGTSNYNEQFF	TGTGCCAGCAGCTTACCGCCCGGGAACGGGACTAGTAACTACAATGAGCAGTTCTTC
.	TRBJ1-1	TRBV6-2/TRBV6-3	.	CASSLGTATEAFF	TGTGCCAGCAGTCTCGGGACGGCTACTGAAGCTTTCTTT
.	TRBJ2-3	TRBV6-4	.	CASRGQSDTQYF	TGTGCCAGCAGAGGACAGTCAGATACGCAGTATTTT
.	TRBJ2-2	TRBV6-4	.	CASSRNTGELFF	TGTGCCAGCAGCCGAAACACCGGGGAGCTGTTTTTT
.	TRBJ1-2	TRBV2	TRBD1	CASSAKGAGSYGYTF	TGTGCCAGCAGCGCGAAGGGGGCAGGGTCCTATGGCTACACCTTC
.	TRBJ1-1	TRBV6-5	.	CASTSPGPGRAFF	TGTGCCAGCACTAGCCCGGGGCCCGGGCGTGCTTTCTTT
.	TRBJ2-3	TRBV5-1	TRBD1	CASSTAGQGSTDTQYF	TGCGCCAGCAGCACTGCTGGACAGGGGAGCACAGATACGCAGTATTTT
.	TRBJ2-1	TRBV5-1	TRBD2	CASSPIPREGSEQFF	TGCGCCAGCAGCCCTATACCGCGGGAGGGCTCTGAGCAGTTCTTC
.	TRBJ1-6	TRBV5-1	TRBD1	CASGPGQGAFSPLHF	TGCGCCAGCGGCCCCGGGCAGGGGGCGTTTTCACCCCTCCACTTT
.	TRBJ2-1	TRBV7-3	.	CASSLAGISSYNEQFF	TGTGCCAGCAGCTTAGCGGGTATAAGCTCCTACAATGAGCAGTTCTTC
once	TRBJ2-7	TRBV11-2	TRBD2	CASSRGGGTYEQYF	TGTGCCAGCAGCCGGGGGGGCGGAACCTACGAGCAGTACTTC
.	TRBJ1-1	TRBV29-1	TRBD1	CSRGPEAFF	TGCAGTAGGGGGCCTGAAGCTTTCTTT
.	TRBJ2-3	TRBV2	.	CASSAQGTSTDTQYF	TGTGCCAGCAGTGCCCAGGGGACGAGCACAGATACGCAGTATTTT
.	TRBJ2-3	TRBV6-4	TRBD2	CASSATSGGTDTQYF	TGTGCCAGCAGTGCCACTAGCGGGGGCACAGATACGCAGTATTTT
.	TRBJ2-5	TRBV24-1	.	CATSDNRGKGGSYVGTQYF	TGTGCCACCAGTGACAACCGGGGCAAAGGTGGTAGTTATGTGGGGACCCAGTACTTC
.	TRBJ2-7	TRBV6-5	TRBD1	CASRSGTGSYEQYF	TGTGCCAGCAGATCCGGGACAGGGTCCTACGAGCAGTACTTC